Shown below are 18 T cell receptor beta chains from a single sample sequenced in a study of CD8 T cells in ankylosing spondylitis. TCRdb ran MiXCR on the 5' RACE reads and lists one entry per CDR3 protein. The sample holds roughly 90,000 distinct CDR3 sequences, 8% to 10% seen once. The specimen was blood, either unsorted or a sorted T cell fraction (not recorded which). These receptors came from a male donor with ankylosing spondylitis or in good health (not recorded which).

This clonotype was counted ten times or more. The chain is built from TRBV4-3 and TRBJ1-1; D is unresolved. V lost 2 bases to trimming and J lost 4 bases, with 8 bases between them. CDR1 and CDR2 (germline): LGHNA, YSLEER. CDR3 size: 13 residues. CDR3 nucleotides: TGCGCCAGCAGCCAATTTAGTGGCACTGAAGCTTTCTTT. Encoded protein: CASSQFSGTEAFF.

This CDR3 is CASSPIAGGISAEQFF. In DNA, the CDR3 is TGTGCCAGCAGCCCTATAGCGGGAGGGATCTCGGCGGAGCAGTTCTTC. This sequence joins TRBV7-9 and TRBJ2-1; 11 bases fit TRBD2. V trimming: 5 bases; J trimming: 10 bases; junction bases outside the gene matches: 13. The CDR3 has 16 residues. Looked up from germline, CDR1 is SEHNR and CDR2 is FQNEAQ (reference sequence).

The sample holds many counts of this clonotype. This chain links TRBV5-1 with TRBJ2-2; D perhaps matches TRBD1 (5 bases). The V end lost 0 bases, the J end lost 3 bases, and 9 bases lay between the germline ends. CDR1 and CDR2 from the germline V gene are SGHRS and YFSETQ. This CDR3 contains 15 residues. The CDR3 DNA follows: TGCGCCAGCAGCTTGGGGCACAGGTACACCGGGGAGCTGTTTTTT. Translating it yields CASSLGHRYTGELFF.

This clonotype has a count of ten or more. The rearrangement uses TRBV6-2 or TRBV6-3 and TRBJ1-6; D call uncertain. The germline gives CDR1 MNHEY, CDR2 SVGEGT. The CDR3 has 14 amino acids. The CDR3 is CAGSRSSYNSPLHF. CDR3 DNA: TGTGCAGGGTCCCGGAGCTCCTATAATTCACCCCTCCACTTT.

This clonotype was counted ten times or more. This sequence joins TRBV10-3 and TRBJ2-7; D is possibly TRBD2 (6 bases). Trimming removed 10 bases from V and 3 bases from J, with 10 bases in between. CDR1 and CDR2 from the germline V gene are ENHRY and SYGVKD. The CDR3 covers 11 residues. The CDR3 nucleotides are TGTGCCAGCGGGACTGTCTACGAGCAGTACTTC. Protein: CASGTVYEQYF.

This clonotype was observed many times. V gene TRBV6-2 or TRBV6-3 combines with J gene TRBJ2-7; TRBD1 might be the D (6 bases). This CDR3 spans 13 amino acids. The V gene lost 7 bases and the J gene lost 5 bases, with 15 bases spanning the gap. Germline-derived CDR1 and CDR2 are MNHEY and SVGEGT. The CDR3 reads CASTMGTIDEQYF. The CDR3 DNA is TGTGCCAGCACCATGGGGACAATCGACGAGCAGTACTTC.

The chain couples TRBV7-2 to TRBJ1-1; D gene uncertain. The germline V gene encodes CDR1 SGHTA and CDR2 FQGNSA. V lost 0 bases, J lost 11 bases, and 19 bases lay in between. The CDR3 has 15 residues. CDR3 loop: CASSLARDVIRRAFF. Written as DNA, the CDR3 is TGTGCCAGCAGCTTAGCGCGGGATGTAATTCGGCGGGCTTTCTTT.

V is TRBV7-2 and J is TRBJ2-2; 8 bases line up with TRBD2. Unmatched junction bases numbered 13, after V lost 3 bases and J lost 7 bases. The CDR3 has 17 residues. In germline, CDR1 is SGHTA, CDR2 FQGNSA. The CDR3 region is CASSFLSAGGSGGELFF. The CDR3 bases are TGTGCCAGCAGCTTTCTTAGTGCGGGAGGTAGTGGCGGGGAGCTGTTTTTT.

This rearrangement joins TRBV7-2 to TRBJ2-5; 9 bases line up with TRBD1. This CDR3 contains 14 residues. V lost 1 base and J lost 5; bases outside the gene matches: 2. The V gene's germline CDR1 is SGHTA and CDR2 FQGNSA. Here the CDR3 reads CASSLDRGRETQYF. DNA for the CDR3: TGTGCCAGCAGCTTAGACAGGGGGCGTGAGACCCAGTACTTC.

This clonotype has a count of ten or more. The CDR3: CSVFRTAQVEETQYF. In DNA form, the CDR3 reads TGCAGCGTCTTTCGGACAGCCCAGGTCGAGGAGACCCAGTACTTC. The rearrangement uses TRBV29-1 and TRBJ2-5; weak D call: TRBD1 (6 bases). Trimming removed 6 bases at V and 5 bases at J, with 22 bases between. CDR3 length: 15 amino acids. Germline V gives CDR1 SQVTM, CDR2 ANQGSEA.

This clonotype was detected many times. This chain connects TRBV2 to TRBJ1-5; no firm D call. The length of the CDR3 is 14 residues. V lost 4 bases, J lost 4 bases, and 11 bases lay in between. Per germline, CDR1 SNHLY and CDR2 FYNNEI. The CDR3 nucleotides read TGTGCCAGCAGTGGAGTTCGAACGAATCAGCCCCAGCATTTT. Its protein product is CASSGVRTNQPQHF.

This clonotype was observed many times. This sequence joins TRBV3-1 and TRBJ2-1, with a tentative D call TRBD2 (6 bases). Trimming pared 4 bases from V and 8 bases from J, leaving 15 bases between. The CDR3 covers 14 residues. Germline V gene lookup returns CDR1 LGHDT and CDR2 YNNKEL (reference sequence). CDR3 loop: CASSPGLTGYEQFF. CDR3 DNA sequence: TGTGCCAGCAGCCCGGGACTGACGGGTTATGAGCAGTTCTTC.

Ten or more counts support this clonotype. J is TRBJ2-7 and V is TRBV5-7; D perhaps matches TRBD2 (6 bases). TRBV5-7 is recorded as an ORF, its role being uncertain. The germline V and J ends were trimmed by 0 bases and 7 bases, with 14 bases remaining between them. The CDR3 is 14 amino acids. CDR3 bases: TGTGCCAGCAGCTTGGTTAGCGGTTCGTGGGAGCAGTACTTC. This translates into CASSLVSGSWEQYF.

This clonotype was observed at least ten times. The chain employs TRBV12-3 or TRBV12-4 and TRBJ2-7; 8 nucleotides line up with TRBD1. V trimming: 6 bases; J trimming: 3 bases; junction bases outside the gene matches: 4. The CDR3 has 13 residues. The CDR3 DNA reads TGTGCCAGCAGCGGGACAGGATACTACGAGCAGTACTTC. This codes for CASSGTGYYEQYF.

This clonotype was seen ten or more times. The rearrangement joins TRBV5-4 to TRBJ2-1, with 9 nucleotides matching TRBD2. J lost 5 bases, V lost 0 bases, and 3 bases had no gene match. The germline V gene encodes CDR1 SGHNT and CDR2 YYREEE (reference sequence). The CDR3 totals 15 residues. CDR3: CASSLALAGNNEQFF. The CDR3 DNA is TGTGCCAGCAGCTTGGCCCTAGCGGGGAACAATGAGCAGTTCTTC.

The table lists this clonotype with many counts. The chain has TRBV9 and TRBJ2-7; 10 bases agree with TRBD2. CDR1 SGDLS and CDR2 YYNGEE come from the germline V gene. The CDR3 extends over 15 amino acids. Germline trimming cut 0 bases from V and 3 bases from J; bases unmatched to any gene: 3. CDR3 loop: CASSVGASGSYEQYF. In nucleotides, the CDR3 is TGTGCCAGCAGCGTAGGAGCTAGCGGGAGCTACGAGCAGTACTTC.

This clonotype was counted between two and nine times. V usage is TRBV12-3 or TRBV12-4 and J usage is TRBJ1-2; 7 bases map to TRBD1. CDR3 length equals 14 residues. After removal of 6 bases from V and 3 bases from J, the junction contained 7 bases not matched to a gene. CDR3: CASSRGGVDYGYTF. As DNA, the CDR3 is TGTGCCAGCAGCCGAGGGGGCGTTGACTATGGCTACACCTTC.

This clonotype was seen at least ten times. This chain connects TRBV20-1 to TRBJ1-5, with 7 bases that match TRBD1. Germline V gene sequence: CDR1 DFQATT, CDR2 SNEGSKA (reference sequence). CDR3 length equals 14 residues. Germline trimming cut 4 bases from V and 6 bases from J; bases unmatched to any gene: 9. The CDR3 protein is CSANPQGSGQPQHF. CDR3 in DNA: TGCAGTGCTAATCCACAGGGGAGTGGTCAGCCCCAGCATTTT.